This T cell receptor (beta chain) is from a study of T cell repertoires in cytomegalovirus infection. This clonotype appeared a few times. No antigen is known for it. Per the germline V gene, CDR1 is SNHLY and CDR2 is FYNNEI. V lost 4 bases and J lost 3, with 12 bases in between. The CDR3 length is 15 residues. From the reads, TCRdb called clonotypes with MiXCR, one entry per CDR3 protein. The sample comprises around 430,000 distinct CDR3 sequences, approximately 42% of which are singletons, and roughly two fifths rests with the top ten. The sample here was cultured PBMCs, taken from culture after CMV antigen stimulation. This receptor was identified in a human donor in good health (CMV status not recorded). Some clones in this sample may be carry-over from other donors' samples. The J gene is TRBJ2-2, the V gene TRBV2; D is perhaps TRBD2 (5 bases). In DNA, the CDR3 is TGTGCCAGCAGTGGTGGAGCGGACCACACCGGGGAGCTGTTTTTT. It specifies CASSGGADHTGELFF. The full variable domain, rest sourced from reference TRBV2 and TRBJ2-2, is EPEVTQTPSHQVTQMGQEVILRCVPISNHLYFYWYRQILGQKVEFLVSFYNNEISEKSEIFDDQFSVERPDGSNFTLKIRSTKLEDSAMYFCASSGGADHTGELFFGEGSRLTVL.